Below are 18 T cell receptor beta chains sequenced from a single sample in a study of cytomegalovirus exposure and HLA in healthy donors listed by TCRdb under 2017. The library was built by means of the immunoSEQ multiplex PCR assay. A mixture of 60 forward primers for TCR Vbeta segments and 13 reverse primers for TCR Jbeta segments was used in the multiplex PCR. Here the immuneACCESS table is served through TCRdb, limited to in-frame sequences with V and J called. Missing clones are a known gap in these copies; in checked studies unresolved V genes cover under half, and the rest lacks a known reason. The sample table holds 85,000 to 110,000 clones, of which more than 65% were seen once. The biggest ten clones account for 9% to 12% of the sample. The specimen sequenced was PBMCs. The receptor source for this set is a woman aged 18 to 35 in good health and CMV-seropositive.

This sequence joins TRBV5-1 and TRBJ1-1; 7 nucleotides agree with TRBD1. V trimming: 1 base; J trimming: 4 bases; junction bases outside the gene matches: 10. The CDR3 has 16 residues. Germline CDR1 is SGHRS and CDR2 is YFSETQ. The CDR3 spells CASSLNSGGGGTEAFF. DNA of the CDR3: TGCGCCAGCAGCTTGAACTCAGGGGGTGGGGGCACTGAAGCTTTCTTT.

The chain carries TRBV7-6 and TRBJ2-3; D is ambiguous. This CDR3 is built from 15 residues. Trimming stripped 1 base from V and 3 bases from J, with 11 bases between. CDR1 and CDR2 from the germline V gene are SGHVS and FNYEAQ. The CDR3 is CASSLVSLGTDTQYF. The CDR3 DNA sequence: TGTGCCAGCAGCTTAGTTAGCCTTGGAACAGATACGCAGTATTTT. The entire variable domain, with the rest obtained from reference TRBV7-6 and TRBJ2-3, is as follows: GAGVSQSPRYKVTKRGQDVALRCDPISGHVSLYWYRQALGQGPEFLTYFNYEAQQDKSGLPNDRFSAERPEGSISTLTIQRTEQRDSAMYRCASSLVSLGTDTQYFGPGTRLTVL.

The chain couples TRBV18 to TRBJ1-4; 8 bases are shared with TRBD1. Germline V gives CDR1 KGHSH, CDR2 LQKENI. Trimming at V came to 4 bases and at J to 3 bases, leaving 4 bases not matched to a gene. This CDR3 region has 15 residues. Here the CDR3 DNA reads TGTGCCAGCTCACTCGGACAGGGTGCTAATGAAAAACTGTTTTTT. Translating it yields CASSLGQGANEKLFF.

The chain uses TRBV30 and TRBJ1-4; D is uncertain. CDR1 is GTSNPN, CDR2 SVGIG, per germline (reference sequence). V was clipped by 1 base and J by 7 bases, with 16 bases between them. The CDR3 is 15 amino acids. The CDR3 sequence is CAWSGTHPRGEKLFF. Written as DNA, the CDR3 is TGTGCCTGGAGTGGAACGCACCCACGGGGTGAAAAACTGTTTTTT. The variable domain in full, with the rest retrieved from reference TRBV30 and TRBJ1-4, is SQTIHQWPATLVQPVGSPLSLECTVEGTSNPNLYWYRQAAGRGLQLLFYSVGIGQISSEVPQNLSASRPQDRQFILSSKKLLLSDSGFYLCAWSGTHPRGEKLFFGSGTQLSVL.

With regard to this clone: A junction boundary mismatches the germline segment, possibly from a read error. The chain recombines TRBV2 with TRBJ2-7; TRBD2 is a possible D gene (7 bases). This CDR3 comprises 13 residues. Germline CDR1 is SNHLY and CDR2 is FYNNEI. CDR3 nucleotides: TGTGCCAGCAGTGAAGCAGAAGGGGGGGCTGTGCGCTTC. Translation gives CASSEAEGGAVRF.

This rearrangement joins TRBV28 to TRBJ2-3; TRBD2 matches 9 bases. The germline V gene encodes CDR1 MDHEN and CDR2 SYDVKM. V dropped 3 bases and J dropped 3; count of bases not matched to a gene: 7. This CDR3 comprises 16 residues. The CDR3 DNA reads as TGTGCCAGCAGTTTCACTAGCGGGTCTCTAACAGATACGCAGTATTTT. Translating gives CASSFTSGSLTDTQYF.

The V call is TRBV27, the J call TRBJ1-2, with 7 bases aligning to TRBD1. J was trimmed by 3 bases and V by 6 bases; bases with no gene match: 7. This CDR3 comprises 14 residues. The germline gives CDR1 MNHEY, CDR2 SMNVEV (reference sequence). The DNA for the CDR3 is TGTGCCAGCAGAGAGATCGACAGGGACTATGGCTACACCTTC. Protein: CASREIDRDYGYTF.

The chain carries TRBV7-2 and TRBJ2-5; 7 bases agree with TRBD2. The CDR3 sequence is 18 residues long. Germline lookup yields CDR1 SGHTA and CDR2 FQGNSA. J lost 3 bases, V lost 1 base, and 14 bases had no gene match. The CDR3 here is CASSLVFKRGRGEETQYF. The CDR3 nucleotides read TGTGCCAGCAGCTTAGTTTTTAAGCGGGGCCGGGGGGAAGAGACCCAGTACTTC. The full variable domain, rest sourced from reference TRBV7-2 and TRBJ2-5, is GAGVSQSPSNKVTEKGKDVELRCDPISGHTALYWYRQSLGQGLEFLIYFQGNSAPDKSGLPSDRFSAERTGGSVSTLTIQRTQQEDSAVYLCASSLVFKRGRGEETQYFGPGTRLLVL.

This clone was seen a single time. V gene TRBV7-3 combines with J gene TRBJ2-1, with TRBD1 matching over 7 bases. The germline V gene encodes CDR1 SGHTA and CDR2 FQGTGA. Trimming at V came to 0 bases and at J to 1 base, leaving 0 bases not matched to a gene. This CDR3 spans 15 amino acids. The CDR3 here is CASSLTGQSYNEQFF. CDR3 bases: TGTGCCAGCAGCTTAACGGGACAGTCCTACAATGAGCAGTTCTTC.

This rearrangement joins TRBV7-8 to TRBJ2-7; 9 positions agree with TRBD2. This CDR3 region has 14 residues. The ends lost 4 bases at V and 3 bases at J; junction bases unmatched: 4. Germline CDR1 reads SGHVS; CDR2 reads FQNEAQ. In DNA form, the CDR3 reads TGTGCCAGCAGCTCTTTTAGCGGGGGCTACGAGCAGTACTTC. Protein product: CASSSFSGGYEQYF. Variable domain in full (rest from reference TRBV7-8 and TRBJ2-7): GAGVSQSPRYKVAKRGQDVALRCDPISGHVSLFWYQQALGQGPEFLTYFQNEAQLDKSGLPSDRFFAERPEGSVSTLKIQRTQQEDSAVYLCASSSFSGGYEQYFGPGTRLTVT.

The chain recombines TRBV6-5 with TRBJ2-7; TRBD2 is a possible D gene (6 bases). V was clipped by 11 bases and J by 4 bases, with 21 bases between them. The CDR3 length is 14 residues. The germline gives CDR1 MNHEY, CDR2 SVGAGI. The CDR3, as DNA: TGTGCCGCCTCCCCGGCGGGGTTCGGATACGAGCAGTACTTC. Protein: CAASPAGFGYEQYF.

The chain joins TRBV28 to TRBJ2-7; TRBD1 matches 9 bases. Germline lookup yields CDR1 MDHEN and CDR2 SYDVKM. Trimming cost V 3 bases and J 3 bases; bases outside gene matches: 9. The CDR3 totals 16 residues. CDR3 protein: CASSFGTGYLFYEQYF. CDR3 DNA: TGTGCCAGCAGTTTCGGGACAGGGTATCTTTTCTACGAGCAGTACTTC.

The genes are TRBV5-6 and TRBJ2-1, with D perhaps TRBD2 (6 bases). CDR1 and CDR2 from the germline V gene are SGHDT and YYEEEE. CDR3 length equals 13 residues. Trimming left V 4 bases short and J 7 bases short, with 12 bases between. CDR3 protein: CASSPGTQNEQFF. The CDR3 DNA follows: TGTGCCAGCAGCCCCGGGACTCAAAATGAGCAGTTCTTC.

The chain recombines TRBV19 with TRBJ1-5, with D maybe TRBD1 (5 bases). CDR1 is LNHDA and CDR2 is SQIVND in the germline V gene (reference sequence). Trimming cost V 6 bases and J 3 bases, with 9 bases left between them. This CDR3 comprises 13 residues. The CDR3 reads CASSGQHNQPQHF. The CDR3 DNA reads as TGTGCCAGTAGCGGACAACACAATCAGCCCCAGCATTTT.

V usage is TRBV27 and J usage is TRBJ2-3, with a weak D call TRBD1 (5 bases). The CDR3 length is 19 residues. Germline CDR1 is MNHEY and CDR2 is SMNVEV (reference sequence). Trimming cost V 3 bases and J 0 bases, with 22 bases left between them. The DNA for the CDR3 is TGTGCCAGCAGTTTCCGCTCCCCAATTTGGGCAGGGAGCACAGATACGCAGTATTTT. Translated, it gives CASSFRSPIWAGSTDTQYF.

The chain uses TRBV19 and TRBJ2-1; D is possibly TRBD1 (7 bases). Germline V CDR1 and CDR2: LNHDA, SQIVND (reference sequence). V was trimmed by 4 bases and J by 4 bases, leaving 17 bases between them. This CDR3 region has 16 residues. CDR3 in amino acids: CASSTPRRGLYNEQFF. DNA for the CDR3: TGTGCCAGTAGTACTCCGCGGAGGGGGCTTTACAATGAGCAGTTCTTC.

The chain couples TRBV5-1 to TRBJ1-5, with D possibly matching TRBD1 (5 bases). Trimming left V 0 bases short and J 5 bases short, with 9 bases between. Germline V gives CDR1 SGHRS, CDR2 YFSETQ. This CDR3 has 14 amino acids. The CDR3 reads CASSLDGGDQPQHF. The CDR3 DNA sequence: TGCGCCAGCAGCTTGGACGGGGGGGATCAGCCCCAGCATTTT.

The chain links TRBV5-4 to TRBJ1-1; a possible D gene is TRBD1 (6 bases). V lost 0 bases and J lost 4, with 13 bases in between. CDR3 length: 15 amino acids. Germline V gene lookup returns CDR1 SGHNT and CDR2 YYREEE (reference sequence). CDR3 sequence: CASSLDQAGATEAFF. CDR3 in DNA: TGTGCCAGCAGCTTGGACCAAGCGGGGGCCACTGAAGCTTTCTTT.